What follows are 7 T cell receptor beta chains derived from one specimen sequenced in a study of PD-L1 blockade in urothelial cancer. Time point denoted: pretreatment peripheral blood. Sequencing used immunoSEQ multiplex PCR; TCRdb keeps in-frame clones, though not all of them. This sample has 50,000 to 65,000 clones; around 81% occur once, and the top ten carry 3.2%. Here the sequenced sample was PBMCs, taken around atezolizumab (anti-PD-L1) treatment. The source is a man between 65 and 80 years old with urothelial cancer.

V is TRBV7-8 and J is TRBJ2-3; D may be TRBD1 (6 bases). Germline values: CDR1 SGHVS, CDR2 FQNEAQ. Trimming pared 5 bases from V and 2 bases from J, leaving 11 bases between. This CDR3 region has 14 residues. The CDR3 nucleotides read TGTGCCAGCAGCCGGGACACTTACACAGATACGCAGTATTTT. It encodes CASSRDTYTDTQYF.

The rearrangement joins TRBV6-6 to TRBJ2-5; D might be TRBD2 (5 bases). Germline CDR1 is MNHNY and CDR2 is SVGAGI (reference sequence). Between the trimmed V and J ends, which lost 0 bases and 9 bases, there was a span of 11 bases. CDR3 length equals 13 residues. CDR3 nucleotides: TGTGCCAGCAGTTACTCCTCCGAGGGCCCCCAGTACTTC. It encodes CASSYSSEGPQYF.

This chain connects TRBV28 to TRBJ1-4; 8 nucleotides align to TRBD1. The CDR3 has 15 residues. The germline V gene encodes CDR1 MDHEN and CDR2 SYDVKM. The V gene end was trimmed by 6 bases and the J gene end by 4 bases; junction bases not matched to a gene: 7. The CDR3, as DNA: TGTGCCAGCAGGAACGCAGGACAGGGTAATGAAAAACTGTTTTTT. Its protein is CASRNAGQGNEKLFF. The variable domain in full, with the rest retrieved from reference TRBV28 and TRBJ1-4, is DVKVTQSSRYLVKRTGEKVFLECVQDMDHENMFWYRQDPGLGLRLIYFSYDVKMKEKGDIPEGYSVSREKKERFSLILESASTNQTSMYLCASRNAGQGNEKLFFGSGTQLSVL.

The J gene is TRBJ2-2, the V gene TRBV29-1; 7 bases line up with TRBD2. V lost 4 bases and J lost 6; bases outside the gene matches: 5. This CDR3 spans 13 amino acids. The germline gives CDR1 SQVTM, CDR2 ANQGSEA. CDR3 coding DNA: TGCAGCGTTGGGGCGGGAGAGGCCGGGGAGCTGTTTTTT. Its translation: CSVGAGEAGELFF.

This chain uses TRBV11-2 with TRBJ2-1; TRBD2 matches at 8 bases. Per the germline V gene, CDR1 is SGHAT and CDR2 is FQNNGV. This CDR3 is built from 13 residues. With 6 bases clipped from V and 10 bases from J, the junction kept 8 bases outside the gene matches. CDR3 sequence (DNA): TGTGCCAGCAGTATTAGCGGGGTGAGGGAGCAGTTCTTC. This encodes CASSISGVREQFF.

The gene calls are TRBV27 and TRBJ1-2, with 11 bases lining up with TRBD1. Germline V gene lookup returns CDR1 MNHEY and CDR2 SMNVEV (reference sequence). This CDR3 spans 13 amino acids. J gave up 7 bases and V 3 bases, and 1 base lay outside the gene matches. CDR3 amino acids: CASSFGTGGGYTF. The CDR3 DNA reads TGTGCCAGCAGTTTCGGGACAGGGGGTGGCTACACCTTC.

The chain is built from TRBV11-2 and TRBJ2-1; no clear D. Germline V gene lookup returns CDR1 SGHAT and CDR2 FQNNGV. CDR3 length: 14 residues. V was shortened by 4 bases and J by 4 bases, with 11 bases between the two germline ends. CDR3 in DNA: TGTGCCAGCAGCTCACTCCATGGTTACAATGAGCAGTTCTTC. Protein: CASSSLHGYNEQFF.